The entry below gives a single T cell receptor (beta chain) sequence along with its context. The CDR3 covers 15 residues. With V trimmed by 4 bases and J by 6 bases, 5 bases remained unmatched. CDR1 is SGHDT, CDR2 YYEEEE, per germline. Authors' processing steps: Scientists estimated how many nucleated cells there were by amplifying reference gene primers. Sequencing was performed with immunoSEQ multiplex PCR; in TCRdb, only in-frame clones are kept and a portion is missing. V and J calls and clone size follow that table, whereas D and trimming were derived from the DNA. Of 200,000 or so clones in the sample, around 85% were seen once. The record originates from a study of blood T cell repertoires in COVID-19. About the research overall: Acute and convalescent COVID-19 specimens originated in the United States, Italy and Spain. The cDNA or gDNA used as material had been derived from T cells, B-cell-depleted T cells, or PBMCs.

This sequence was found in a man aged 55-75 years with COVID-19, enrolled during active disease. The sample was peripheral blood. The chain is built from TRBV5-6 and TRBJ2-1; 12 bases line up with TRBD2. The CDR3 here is CASSAGLAGFNEQFF. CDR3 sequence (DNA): TGTGCCAGCAGCGCGGGACTAGCGGGTTTCAATGAGCAGTTCTTC.